This T cell receptor (beta chain) stems from a study of CD8 T cells in Susac syndrome. RNA, at 0.5 to 1 ug, was reverse transcribed with random hexamers. TCR beta CDR3 was amplified by immunoSEQ multiplex PCR. This amplification extended across 54 Vbeta and 13 Jbeta segments. TCRdb reprocessed the immunoSEQ multiplex PCR reads with MiXCR, giving one entry per CDR3 protein. The table includes around 280,000 distinct CDR3 sequences, around 84% detected once. From germline, CDR1 is MNHEY and CDR2 SMNVEV (reference sequence). The V gene end was trimmed by 6 bases and the J gene end by 5 bases; junction bases not matched to a gene: 12. The CDR3 consists of 15 residues. From blood CD8+ and CD4+ T cells, the TCR beta chain was sequenced. Included as multiple sclerosis controls were treatment-naive patients who had stable or active relapsing-remitting disease. The CD8+ and CD4+ T cells were isolated magnetically using a negative isolation approach, whereas the TEMRA cells were enriched by FACS.

The source material was CD8+ T cells from PBMCs. The V and J genes are TRBV27 and TRBJ2-7; 8 bases line up with TRBD2. The source of this sequence is a human donor with multiple sclerosis. The CDR3 spells CASRVSGNRENEQYF. CDR3 sequence (DNA): TGTGCCAGCAGGGTTAGCGGGAATAGAGAAAACGAGCAGTACTTC.